Listed below are T cell receptor beta chains from one sample, sequenced in a study of CD4 T cells in relation to SARS-CoV-2 and coronaviruses. Data came from immunoSEQ multiplex PCR; TCRdb stores just in-frame clones and leaves some out. Of around 28,000 clones in the sample, 65% to 80% were seen once. Their antigens remain unidentified. The sequencing sample was made of memory CD4+ T cells from PBMCs, cultured in vitro. The receptor source for this set is an adult with COVID-19. Each CDR3 is given with its conserved first and last residue. Fields, in order: V gene, D gene, clone size, J gene, CDR3 DNA, CDR3 protein. The D gene is left open where the match is weak. Clone size is stated in some rows and not others, as once, few, many or a class when expanded.

TRBV11-2,NA,NA,TRBJ2-7,TGTGCCAGCAGCTTAGATCGAGGTTACGAGCAGTACTTC,CASSLDRGYEQYF
TRBV7-2,TRBD1,few,TRBJ1-6,TGTGCCAGCAGCCCTCGCGGGACAGGGGATAATTCACCCCTCCACTTT,CASSPRGTGDNSPLHF
TRBV24-1,NA,NA,TRBJ2-3,TGTGCCACCAGTGATTTCCGGGGAAGTCCACTCACAGATACGCAGTATTTT,CATSDFRGSPLTDTQYF
TRBV7-9,TRBD2,NA,TRBJ2-7,TGTGCCAGCAGCTTAATGGGAGGGCGATCCGGCTCCTACGAGCAGTACTTC,CASSLMGGRSGSYEQYF
TRBV20-1,NA,NA,TRBJ1-5,TGCAGTGCTAGTTTGGATAGCAATCAGCCCCAGCATTTT,CSASLDSNQPQHF
TRBV2,NA,NA,TRBJ2-4,TGTGCCAGCAGTGATGGACCCCCGGGCATTCAGTACTTC,CASSDGPPGIQYF
TRBV20-1,TRBD1,NA,TRBJ1-1,TGCAGTGCTAGTTCTTCGGACAGGACTGAAGCTTTCTTT,CSASSSDRTEAFF
TRBV5-6,TRBD1,NA,TRBJ2-7,TGTGCCAGCAGCCGGGACAGACATTACGAGCAGTACTTC,CASSRDRHYEQYF
TRBV9,NA,NA,TRBJ2-5,TGTGCCAGCAGCGTTGCGGGCTTCCCCCCAGAGACCCAGTACTTC,CASSVAGFPPETQYF
TRBV7-9,TRBD1,NA,TRBJ2-5,TGTGCCAGCAGCTTCCGGACAGGGCGAGAGACCCAGTACTTC,CASSFRTGRETQYF
TRBV5-1,NA,NA,TRBJ2-5,TGCGCCAGCAGCATAACCCGGGACAACCAAGAGACCCAGTACTTC,CASSITRDNQETQYF
TRBV29-1,NA,few,TRBJ2-2,TGCAGCGCCCAAGGCCTACTGAACACCGGGGAGCTGTTTTTT,CSAQGLLNTGELFF
TRBV28,TRBD2,NA,TRBJ2-2,TGTGCCAGCAGTATAAGCACGACTAGCGGGAGGACGTTCACCGGGGAGCTGTTTTTT,CASSISTTSGRTFTGELFF
TRBV7-2,TRBD2,NA,TRBJ2-7,TGTGCCAGCAGCTTTACTAGCGGTCCCTACGAGCAGTACTTC,CASSFTSGPYEQYF
TRBV27,NA,NA,TRBJ2-6,TGTGCCAGCAGTTTTCCCAGGACATCTGGGGCCAACGTCCTGACTTTC,CASSFPRTSGANVLTF
TRBV19,NA,few,TRBJ1-2,TGTGCCACTATACAAACCCCCGGACAGCTCTATGGCTACACCTTC,CATIQTPGQLYGYTF
TRBV15,NA,once,TRBJ2-7,TGTGCCACCAGCAGACTCCTAGGTGGTCCCTACGAGCAGTACTTC,CATSRLLGGPYEQYF
TRBV4-1,NA,NA,TRBJ1-1,TGCGCCAGCAGCAGGGGAGCTTTCTTT,CASSRGAFF
TRBV18,NA,NA,TRBJ1-5,TGTGCCAGCTCACCCGGTTCAGGGAATAGCAATCAGCCCCAGCATTTT,CASSPGSGNSNQPQHF
TRBV5-1,NA,few,TRBJ2-3,TGCGCCAGCTACTACTCGGGTACGCAGTATTTT,CASYYSGTQYF
TRBV5-1,NA,once,TRBJ2-2,TGCGCCAGCAGCGAACGCTCTAACACCGGGGAGCTGTTTTTT,CASSERSNTGELFF
TRBV19,NA,NA,TRBJ2-7,TGTGCCAGTAGTACGGACAGAGGAACCTACGAGCAGTACTTC,CASSTDRGTYEQYF
TRBV19,NA,NA,TRBJ2-7,TGTGCCAGTAGCAGAACGGGGCGTCTCTACGAGCAGTACTTC,CASSRTGRLYEQYF
TRBV5-4,TRBD1,NA,TRBJ1-1,TGTGCCAGCAGCTGGGGAAGGACAGGGGGAGCCATGAACACTGAAGCTTTCTTT,CASSWGRTGGAMNTEAFF
TRBV19,NA,once,TRBJ2-1,TGTGCCAGTAGACAAGAGAGGGACACCCTCTATGAGCAGTTCTTC,CASRQERDTLYEQFF
TRBV24-1,NA,NA,TRBJ2-1,TGTGCCACCAGTGATTTCGAACTAGCATCCGATGAGCAGTTCTTC,CATSDFELASDEQFF
TRBV28,NA,NA,TRBJ2-1,TGTGCCAGCAGTTTCACGGGACCGCGGCCGGGAGTGCAGTTCTTC,CASSFTGPRPGVQFF
TRBV7-9,NA,NA,TRBJ1-1,TGTGCCAGCAGCTGGGCACGGGGGGCCTCCCTCACTGAAGCTTTCTTT,CASSWARGASLTEAFF
TRBV7-9,TRBD2,NA,TRBJ2-3,TGTGCCAGCAGCTTAGTTGTGCTAGCGGGGCACACAGATACGCAGTATTTT,CASSLVVLAGHTDTQYF
TRBV7-2,NA,NA,TRBJ2-7,TGTGCCAGCAGCTTAGAGCAGAGCTCCTACGAGCAGTACTTC,CASSLEQSSYEQYF
TRBV6-6,NA,few,TRBJ1-2,TGTGCCAGCAGTTACAGGGGAGGCTACACCTTC,CASSYRGGYTF
TRBV10-3,NA,NA,TRBJ2-5,TGTGCCATCAGCCGGGCCTTAGAGACCCAGTACTTC,CAISRALETQYF
TRBV5-1,NA,NA,TRBJ2-3,TGCGCCAGCAGCTTGGAGGGACTTACCACAGATACGCAGTATTTT,CASSLEGLTTDTQYF
TRBV24-1,TRBD1,NA,TRBJ2-7,TGTGCCACCAGTGACTCCGACAGGGTTAGCCACGAGCAGTACTTC,CATSDSDRVSHEQYF
TRBV5-8,NA,once,TRBJ1-4,TGTGCCAGCAGCTACGCGGGCGGGACCTACGCTGAAAAACTGTTTTTT,CASSYAGGTYAEKLFF
TRBV25-1,TRBD1,few,TRBJ2-1,TGTGCCAGCATTGACAGGGGCGATTCCTACAATGAGCAGTTCTTC,CASIDRGDSYNEQFF
TRBV7-2,NA,NA,TRBJ2-3,TGTGCCAGCAGCTCACTACATGGGAATACGCAGTATTTT,CASSSLHGNTQYF
TRBV7-9,TRBD1,NA,TRBJ2-5,TGTGCCAGCAGCCTACAACAGGGGTGGAGGGAGACCCAGTACTTC,CASSLQQGWRETQYF
TRBV5-1,NA,NA,TRBJ1-6,TGCGCCAGCAGCTTTTCGGGGGATAATTCACCCCTCCACTTT,CASSFSGDNSPLHF
TRBV6-6,NA,few,TRBJ2-1,TGTGCCAGCACCCGGAATAGCGGAAGCTCCTACAATGAGCAGTTCTTC,CASTRNSGSSYNEQFF
TRBV5-1,NA,NA,TRBJ1-4,TGCGCCAGCAGCTTGATACCCCAACGCCATGACAGTCTCCGGGGAAAACTGTTTTTT,CASSLIPQRHDSLRGKLFF
TRBV3-1/TRBV3-2,NA,NA,TRBJ2-2,TGTGCCAGCAGACAACCGGGACCCCTCGGGGAGCTGTTTTTT,CASRQPGPLGELFF
TRBV4-2,NA,NA,TRBJ2-7,TGTGCCAGCAGCCAAGTCGACGACTCCTACGAGCAGTACTTC,CASSQVDDSYEQYF
TRBV18,TRBD1,NA,TRBJ2-5,TGTGCCAGCTCACCAACCCCGGGACAGGGGGGAGAGACCCAGTACTTC,CASSPTPGQGGETQYF
TRBV9,TRBD2,NA,TRBJ2-5,TGTGCCAGCAGCGTATCGATAAGCGGGAAAGAGACCCAGTACTTC,CASSVSISGKETQYF
TRBV28,TRBD2,NA,TRBJ2-1,TGTGCCAGCAGTTTCCTTAGCGGGATCTACAATGAGCAGTTCTTC,CASSFLSGIYNEQFF
TRBV7-2,NA,NA,TRBJ2-3,TGTGCCAGCAGCTTTCAGGCAGATACGCAGTATTTT,CASSFQADTQYF
TRBV4-2,TRBD1,few,TRBJ2-1,TGTGCCAGCAGCGCACAGGGGCCCTTGAATGAGCAGTTCTTC,CASSAQGPLNEQFF
TRBV6-5,NA,once,TRBJ1-5,TGTGCCAGCAGTACAGGCCGCAATCAGCCCCAGCATTTT,CASSTGRNQPQHF
TRBV2,NA,NA,TRBJ2-5,TGTGCCAGCATCCAGAAGGGGGGAAGGGAGACCCAGTACTTC,CASIQKGGRETQYF
TRBV2,TRBD1,NA,TRBJ2-1,TGTGCCAGCAGTGAAGCGGGACAGGTATGGAATCAGTTCTTC,CASSEAGQVWNQFF
TRBV4-1,TRBD1,NA,TRBJ2-7,TGCGCCAGCAGCCTCGACAGGGTGACCTACGAGCAGTACTTC,CASSLDRVTYEQYF
TRBV20-1,NA,NA,TRBJ1-2,TGCAGTGCTAGTTACTCTGGACAGTATGGCTACACCTTC,CSASYSGQYGYTF